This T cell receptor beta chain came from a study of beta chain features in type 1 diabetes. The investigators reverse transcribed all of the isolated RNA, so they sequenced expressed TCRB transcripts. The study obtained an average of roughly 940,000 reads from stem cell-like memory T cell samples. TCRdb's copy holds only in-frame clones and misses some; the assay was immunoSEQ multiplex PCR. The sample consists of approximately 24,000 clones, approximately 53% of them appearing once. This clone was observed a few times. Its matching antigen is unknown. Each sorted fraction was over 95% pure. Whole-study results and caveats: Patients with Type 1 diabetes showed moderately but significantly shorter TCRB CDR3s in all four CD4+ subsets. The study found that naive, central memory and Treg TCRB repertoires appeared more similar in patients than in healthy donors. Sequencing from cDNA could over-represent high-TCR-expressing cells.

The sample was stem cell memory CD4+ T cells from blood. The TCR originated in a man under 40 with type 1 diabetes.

CDR3 sequence (DNA): TGCAGCGTTGAACGGGCGGGGGGAGGTGGCTCGTTTTTT. Protein sequence: CSVERAGGGGSFF. The gene calls are TRBV29-1 and TRBJ1-4; D may be TRBD1 (5 bases). V lost 2 bases and J 16 bases, leaving 20 bases between the germline ends. This CDR3 is 13 amino acids long. Germline-derived CDR1 and CDR2 are SQVTM and ANQGSEA.